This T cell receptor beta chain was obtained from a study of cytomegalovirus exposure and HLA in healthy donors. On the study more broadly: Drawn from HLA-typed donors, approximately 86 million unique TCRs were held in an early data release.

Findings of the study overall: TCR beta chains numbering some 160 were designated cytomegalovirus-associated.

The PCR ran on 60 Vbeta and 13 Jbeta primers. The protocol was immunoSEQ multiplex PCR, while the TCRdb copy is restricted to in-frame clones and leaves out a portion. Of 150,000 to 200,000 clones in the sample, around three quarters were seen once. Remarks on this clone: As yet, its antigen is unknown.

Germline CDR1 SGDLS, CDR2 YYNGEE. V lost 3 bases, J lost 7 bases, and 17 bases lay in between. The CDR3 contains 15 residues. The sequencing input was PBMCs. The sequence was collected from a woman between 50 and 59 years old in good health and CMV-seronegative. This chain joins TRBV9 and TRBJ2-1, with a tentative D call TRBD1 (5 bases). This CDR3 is CASSAPWGRTNEQFF. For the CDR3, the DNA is TGTGCCAGCAGCGCCCCCTGGGGCCGTACTAATGAGCAGTTCTTC.